The entry that follows covers one T cell receptor beta chain sequence. The entry originates in a study of cytomegalovirus exposure and HLA in healthy donors. 60 Vbeta and 13 Jbeta primers were used in PCR. Some clones are missing from TCRdb's copy, which holds only in-frame ones; the method was immunoSEQ multiplex PCR. Of about 160,000 clones in the sample, less than 80% were seen once. The CDR3 contains 14 residues. V was clipped by 3 bases and J by 5 bases, with 12 bases between them. CDR1 and CDR2 (germline): SGDLS, YYNGEE. This sequence was found in a man aged 35 to 55 in good health and CMV-seronegative. The sample taken for sequencing was PBMCs. The chain recombines TRBV9 with TRBJ1-5, with a possible D match to TRBD1 (6 bases). CDR3 sequence reads: CASSAQGRDQPQHF. In DNA form, the CDR3 reads TGTGCCAGCAGCGCACAGGGTCGGGATCAGCCCCAGCATTTT. The whole variable domain, filled in from reference TRBV9 and TRBJ1-5, reads DSGVTQTPKHLITATGQRVTLRCSPRSGDLSVYWYQQSLDQGLQFLIQYYNGEERAKGNILERFSAQQFPDLHSELNLSSLELGDSALYFCASSAQGRDQPQHFGDGTRLSIL.